This passage covers 23 T cell receptor beta chains from one sample sequenced in a study of blood T cell dynamics during melanoma immunotherapy. Sample time point: week 3, after first cycle of checkpoint inhibitor. Profiling relied on immunoSEQ multiplex PCR, and the TCRdb table lists in-frame clones only, not all of them. The repertoire holds several thousand clones, with approximately 85% as singletons. This sample comprised blood, obtained from a patient treated with checkpoint blockade. These receptors were taken from a human donor with melanoma.

The J gene is TRBJ2-3, the V gene TRBV7-8, with 13 nucleotides matching TRBD2. This CDR3 is built from 16 residues. Germline CDR1 and CDR2: SGHVS and FQNEAQ. The ends lost 5 bases at V and 4 bases at J; junction bases unmatched: 6. The CDR3 loop reads CASSGRTSGSSDTQYF. CDR3 DNA sequence: TGTGCCAGCAGCGGGCGGACTAGCGGGAGCTCAGATACGCAGTATTTT.

The gene calls are TRBV7-9 and TRBJ2-7; 10 bases map to TRBD1. The V and J ends lost 5 bases and 3 bases, in that order; junction bases with no gene match: 7. CDR3 size: 15 residues. CDR1 and CDR2 from the germline V gene are SEHNR and FQNEAQ (reference sequence). This CDR3 is CASSPSRTGGYEQYF. The CDR3 DNA sequence: TGTGCCAGCAGCCCCTCCCGGACAGGGGGCTACGAGCAGTACTTC.

The chain couples TRBV7-6 to TRBJ2-7; D is undetermined. The germline V gene encodes CDR1 SGHVS and CDR2 FNYEAQ. Trimming stripped 2 bases from V and 2 bases from J, with 7 bases between. This CDR3 is built from 13 residues. This chain's CDR3 is CASSLWQAYEQYF. CDR3 nucleotides: TGTGCCAGCAGCTTATGGCAGGCCTACGAGCAGTACTTC.

The table lists this clone with a count of one. The CDR3 loop is CASSRGLAYEQYF. The CDR3 nucleotides read TGTGCCAGCAGTCGTGGCTTGGCCTACGAGCAGTACTTC. The chain recombines TRBV25-1 with TRBJ2-5; D is unresolved. The end of the DNA is better explained by TRBJ2-7, so the J call may be wrong. From germline, CDR1 is MGHDK and CDR2 SYGVNS. The CDR3 spans 13 residues.

V is TRBV7-2 and J is TRBJ2-7; D perhaps matches TRBD2 (6 bases). This CDR3 is built from 15 residues. Germline V gene sequence: CDR1 SGHTA, CDR2 FQGNSA. V was clipped by 1 base and J by 1 base, with 11 bases between them. CDR3 DNA: TGTGCCAGCAGCTTAGACGGGAGCCATTCCTACGAGCAGTACTTC. Amino acids: CASSLDGSHSYEQYF.

This clone has just one count. The rearrangement joins TRBV7-8 to TRBJ1-1, with D perhaps matching TRBD1 (5 bases). V was cut by 5 bases and J by 0 bases, with 10 bases left in between. The CDR3 spans 14 residues. Germline V gene sequence: CDR1 SGHVS, CDR2 FQNEAQ. The CDR3 loop reads CASSRDGLNTEAFF. CDR3 sequence (DNA): TGTGCCAGCAGCAGGGACGGACTGAACACTGAAGCTTTCTTT.

This clone was counted a few times. V gene TRBV2 combines with J gene TRBJ2-7; D is perhaps TRBD1 (5 bases). The CDR3 contains 12 residues. V lost 7 bases to trimming and J lost 3 bases, with 10 bases between them. From germline, CDR1 is SNHLY and CDR2 FYNNEI. The CDR3 region has the DNA TGTGCCAGCATGCAGGGAAACTACGAGCAGTACTTC. This translates into CASMQGNYEQYF.

The genes are TRBV6-6 and TRBJ1-3; no clear D. The V gene lost 7 bases and the J gene lost 0 bases, with 10 bases spanning the gap. Germline CDR1 and CDR2: MNHNY and SVGAGI (reference sequence). The CDR3 sequence is 14 residues long. As DNA, the CDR3 is TGTGCCAGCAAGGGCGGCACCTCTGGAAACACCATATATTTT. Translation: CASKGGTSGNTIYF.

The chain couples TRBV10-3 to TRBJ1-5, with D possibly TRBD1 on 5 matching bases. The CDR3 extends over 13 amino acids. Germline V gene sequence: CDR1 ENHRY, CDR2 SYGVKD. Trimming took 4 bases from V and 5 from J, leaving 9 bases between them. The CDR3 region is CAISGGRDQPQHF. CDR3 nucleotide sequence: TGTGCCATCAGTGGGGGCAGGGATCAGCCCCAGCATTTT.

The gene calls are TRBV27 and TRBJ2-1; D is unclear. This CDR3 region has 13 residues. V was trimmed by 5 bases and J by 9 bases, leaving 14 bases between them. In germline, CDR1 is MNHEY, CDR2 SMNVEV (reference sequence). The CDR3 sequence: CASSPTPGGEQFF. CDR3 coding DNA: TGTGCCAGCAGTCCGACCCCTGGCGGTGAGCAGTTCTTC.

This clone showed up just a few times. The chain recombines TRBV28 with TRBJ1-5, with TRBD1 as a possible D gene (6 bases). The CDR3 is made up of 15 amino acids. The germline V and J ends were trimmed by 5 bases and 6 bases, with 17 bases remaining between them. The germline CDR1 and CDR2 sequences are MDHEN and SYDVKM. CDR3: CASSVEQGRFQPQHF. CDR3 in DNA: TGTGCCAGCAGTGTTGAACAGGGTCGATTTCAGCCCCAGCATTTT.

The J gene is TRBJ1-6, the V gene TRBV27; TRBD1 agrees at 10 bases. V was clipped by 4 bases and J by 7 bases; unmatched bases: 4. Germline assignment: CDR1 MNHEY and CDR2 SMNVEV (reference sequence). There are 15 residues in the CDR3. The CDR3 spells CASSSTGGGNSPLHF. CDR3 in DNA: TGTGCCAGCAGTTCGACAGGGGGCGGAAATTCACCCCTCCACTTT.

CDR3 sequence: CATSSDKNTEAFF. In DNA, the CDR3 is TGTGCCACCAGCAGCGACAAGAACACTGAAGCTTTCTTT. This sequence joins TRBV15 and TRBJ1-1; D uncertain. CDR3 length: 13 amino acids. The ends were cut back, 3 bases at V and 1 base at J, with 6 bases in the middle. Germline lookup yields CDR1 LNHNV and CDR2 YYDKDF (reference sequence).

Comment on this clone: One junction end disagrees with the germline gene, perhaps due to a read error. The V and J genes are TRBV19 and TRBJ2-2; weak D call: TRBD1 (6 bases). The CDR3 covers 15 residues. The germline V gene encodes CDR1 LNHDA and CDR2 SQIVND (reference sequence). Written as DNA, the CDR3 is TGTTCCAGTAGTATTTCAGGGGCAGGGAGCGGGGAGCTGTTTTTT. Protein: CSSSISGAGSGELFF.

The chain recombines TRBV19 with TRBJ1-1; 7 bases agree with TRBD1. The J segment lost 3 bases and the V segment lost 5 bases, leaving 3 bases of the junction unmatched. Germline assignment: CDR1 LNHDA and CDR2 SQIVND (reference sequence). The CDR3 runs to 13 residues. The chain's CDR3 is CASSQGDYTEAFF. The CDR3 DNA reads as TGTGCCAGTAGTCAGGGGGATTACACTGAAGCTTTCTTT.

The chain uses TRBV20-1 and TRBJ2-5; 7 nucleotides agree with TRBD1. The J call may be incorrect, as the DNA end agrees better with TRBJ2-7. In germline, CDR1 is DFQATT, CDR2 SNEGSKA (reference sequence). CDR3 length: 11 residues. CDR3 sequence (DNA): TGCAGTGCTCAAGACAGGGTCGAGCAGTACTTC. Residues: CSAQDRVEQYF.

This clone has just one count. The chain recombines TRBV6-5 with TRBJ2-7; 8 bases match TRBD2. The CDR3 runs 14 residues. Germline V gene data show CDR1 as MNHEY and CDR2 as SVGAGI. Trimming removed 8 bases from V and 9 bases from J; junction bases left unmatched: 15. CDR3 DNA: TGTGCCAGCCGGAGGACGGGGGGGCGGATTGTGCAGTACTTC. Amino acid sequence: CASRRTGGRIVQYF.

As DNA, the CDR3 is TGTGCCAGCAGTTTATTCCGTAGAGGCGCCTACGAGCAGTACTTC. As protein: CASSLFRRGAYEQYF. The chain is built from TRBV28 and TRBJ2-7; D is undetermined. V gave up 1 base and J gave up 2 bases, with 12 bases separating them. This CDR3 region has 15 residues. Germline V gene sequence: CDR1 MDHEN, CDR2 SYDVKM. Using reference TRBV28 and TRBJ2-7 for the parts outside the CDR3, the full variable domain is DVKVTQSSRYLVKRTGEKVFLECVQDMDHENMFWYRQDPGLGLRLIYFSYDVKMKEKGDIPEGYSVSREKKERFSLILESASTNQTSMYLCASSLFRRGAYEQYFGPGTRLTVT.

V usage is TRBV4-1 and J usage is TRBJ1-4; 7 bases match TRBD1. Germline CDR1 reads MGHRA; CDR2 reads YSYEKL. This CDR3 spans 14 amino acids. Trimming cost V 8 bases and J 10 bases; bases outside gene matches: 13. CDR3 sequence: CASHPSRGWGKLFF. CDR3 nucleotide sequence: TGCGCCAGCCATCCCAGCAGGGGGTGGGGAAAACTGTTTTTT.

V gene TRBV15 combines with J gene TRBJ1-4; possibly TRBD1 for D (6 bases). The CDR3 consists of 17 residues. CDR1 is LNHNV and CDR2 is YYDKDF in the germline V gene (reference sequence). The germline V and J ends were trimmed by 0 bases and 8 bases, with 19 bases remaining between them. Here the CDR3 DNA reads TGTGCCACCAGCAGAGATACCGTTTGGGGGGCTCGGGAAAAACTGTTTTTT. Protein: CATSRDTVWGAREKLFF.

The chain is built from TRBV7-9 and TRBJ2-7; tentative D call: TRBD1 (6 bases). Germline values: CDR1 SEHNR, CDR2 FQNEAQ (reference sequence). This CDR3 is built from 14 residues. V shed 3 bases and J shed 0 bases, with 9 bases lying between them. Written as DNA, the CDR3 is TGTGCCAGCAGCTTCACAGGGCTCTCCTACGAGCAGTACTTC. Amino acid sequence: CASSFTGLSYEQYF.

The V call is TRBV6-6, the J call TRBJ2-5; 8 positions agree with TRBD2. The J call could be wrong; TRBJ2-7 is a better fit for the DNA end. This CDR3 spans 16 amino acids. Germline V lookup: CDR1 MNHNY, CDR2 SVGAGI (reference sequence). CDR3: CASSSVQAGEVYEQYF. CDR3 bases: TGTGCCAGCAGTTCAGTACAAGCGGGGGAGGTCTACGAGCAGTACTTC.

The chain has TRBV28 and TRBJ1-1; D ambiguous. CDR1 is MDHEN, CDR2 SYDVKM, per germline. V gave up 8 bases and J gave up 0 bases, with 19 bases separating them. The CDR3 totals 16 residues. In nucleotides, the CDR3 is TGTGCCAGCGCGGAGTTCCCTATAGACATGAACACTGAAGCTTTCTTT. It encodes CASAEFPIDMNTEAFF.